This entry describes one TCR beta chain. J gave up 5 bases and V 1 base, and 6 bases lay outside the gene matches. There are 15 residues in the CDR3. The germline CDR1 and CDR2 sequences are MGHRA and YSYEKL. This sample stems from a study of CD8 T cells in Susac syndrome. Random hexamers served to reverse transcribe roughly 0.5 to 1 ug RNA. TCRdb re-called the immunoSEQ multiplex PCR reads with MiXCR, one entry per CDR3 protein. The sample carries some 130,000 distinct CDR3 sequences, 95% recorded once. The sequence was obtained from a human donor with Susac syndrome. The chain uses TRBV4-1 and TRBJ2-7; 9 nucleotides agree with TRBD1. Specimen: CD8+ T cells from PBMCs. CDR3 sequence: CASSQGGTGTHEQYF. The CDR3 nucleotides read TGCGCCAGCAGCCAAGGCGGGACAGGGACCCACGAGCAGTACTTC.